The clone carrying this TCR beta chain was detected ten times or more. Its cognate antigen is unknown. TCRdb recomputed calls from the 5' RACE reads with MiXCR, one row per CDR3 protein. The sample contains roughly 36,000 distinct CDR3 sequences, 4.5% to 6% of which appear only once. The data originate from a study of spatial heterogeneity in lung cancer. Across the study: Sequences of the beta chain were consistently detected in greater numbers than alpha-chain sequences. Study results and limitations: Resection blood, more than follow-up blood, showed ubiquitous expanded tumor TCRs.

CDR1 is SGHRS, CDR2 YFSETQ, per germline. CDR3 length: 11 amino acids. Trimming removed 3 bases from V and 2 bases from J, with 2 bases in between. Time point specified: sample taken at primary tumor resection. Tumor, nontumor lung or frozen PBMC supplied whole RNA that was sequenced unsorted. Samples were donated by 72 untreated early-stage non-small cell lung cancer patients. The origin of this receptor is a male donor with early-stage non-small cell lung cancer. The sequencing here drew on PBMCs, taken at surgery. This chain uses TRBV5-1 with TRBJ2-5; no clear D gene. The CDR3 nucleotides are TGCGCCAGCAGCTCTCAAGAGACCCAGTACTTC. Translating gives CASSSQETQYF.